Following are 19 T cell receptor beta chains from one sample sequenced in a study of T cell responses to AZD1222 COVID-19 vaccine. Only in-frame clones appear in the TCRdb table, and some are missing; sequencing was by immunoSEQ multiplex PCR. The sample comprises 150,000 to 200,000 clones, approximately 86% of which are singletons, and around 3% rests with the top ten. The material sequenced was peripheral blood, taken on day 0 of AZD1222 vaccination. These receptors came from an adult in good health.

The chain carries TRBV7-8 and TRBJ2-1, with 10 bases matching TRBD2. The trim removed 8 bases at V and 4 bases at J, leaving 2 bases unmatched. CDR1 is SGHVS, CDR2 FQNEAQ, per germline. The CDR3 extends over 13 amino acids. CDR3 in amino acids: CASALAGYNEQFF. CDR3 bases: TGTGCCAGCGCACTAGCGGGATACAATGAGCAGTTCTTC.

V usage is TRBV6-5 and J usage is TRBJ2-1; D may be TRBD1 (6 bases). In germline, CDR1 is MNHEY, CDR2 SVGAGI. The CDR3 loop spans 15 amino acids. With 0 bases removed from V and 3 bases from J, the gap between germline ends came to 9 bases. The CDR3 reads CASSYSGAGYNEQFF. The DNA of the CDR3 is TGTGCCAGCAGTTACTCGGGGGCTGGCTACAATGAGCAGTTCTTC.

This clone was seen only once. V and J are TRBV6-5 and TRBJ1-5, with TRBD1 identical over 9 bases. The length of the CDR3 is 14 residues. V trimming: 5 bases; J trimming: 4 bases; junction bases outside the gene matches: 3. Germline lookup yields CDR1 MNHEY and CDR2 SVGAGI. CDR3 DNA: TGTGCCAGCAGTCCGGGACAGGGTAATCAGCCCCAGCATTTT. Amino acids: CASSPGQGNQPQHF.

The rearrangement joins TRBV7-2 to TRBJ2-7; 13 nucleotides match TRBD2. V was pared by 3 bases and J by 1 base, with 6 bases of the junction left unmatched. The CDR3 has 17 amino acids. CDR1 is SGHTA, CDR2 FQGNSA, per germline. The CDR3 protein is CASSFRTSGSSSYEQYF. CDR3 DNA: TGTGCCAGCAGCTTTCGGACTAGCGGGAGTAGTTCCTACGAGCAGTACTTC.

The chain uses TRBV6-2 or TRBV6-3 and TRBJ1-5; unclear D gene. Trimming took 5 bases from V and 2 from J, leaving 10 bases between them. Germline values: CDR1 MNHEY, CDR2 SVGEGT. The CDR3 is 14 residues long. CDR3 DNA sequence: TGTGCCAGCAGTCGGAATACGGGCAATCAGCCCCAGCATTTT. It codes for CASSRNTGNQPQHF.

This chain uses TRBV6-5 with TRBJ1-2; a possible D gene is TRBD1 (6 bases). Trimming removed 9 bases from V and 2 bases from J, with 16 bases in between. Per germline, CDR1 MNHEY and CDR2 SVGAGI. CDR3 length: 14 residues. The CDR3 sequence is CASGTGGLNYGYTF. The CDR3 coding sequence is TGTGCCAGTGGGACTGGGGGCCTCAACTATGGCTACACCTTC.

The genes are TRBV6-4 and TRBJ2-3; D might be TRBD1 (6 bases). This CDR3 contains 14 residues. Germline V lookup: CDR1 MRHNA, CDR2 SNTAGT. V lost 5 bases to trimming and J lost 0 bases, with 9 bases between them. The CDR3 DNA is TGTGCCAGCAGTACAGGGCCCAGCACAGATACGCAGTATTTT. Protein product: CASSTGPSTDTQYF.

CDR3 region: CASSLGSGVEQFF. The CDR3 DNA is TGCGCCAGCAGCTTGGGGAGTGGGGTTGAGCAGTTCTTC. The chain couples TRBV5-1 to TRBJ2-1; D remains ambiguous. V lost 0 bases and J lost 9, with 10 bases in between. CDR1 and CDR2 from the germline V gene are SGHRS and YFSETQ. The CDR3 runs to 13 residues.

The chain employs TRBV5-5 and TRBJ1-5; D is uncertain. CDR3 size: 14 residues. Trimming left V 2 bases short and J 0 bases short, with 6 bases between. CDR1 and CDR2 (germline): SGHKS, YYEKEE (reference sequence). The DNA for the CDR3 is TGTGCCAGCAGCTTAGGATATAGCAATCAGCCCCAGCATTTT. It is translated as CASSLGYSNQPQHF.

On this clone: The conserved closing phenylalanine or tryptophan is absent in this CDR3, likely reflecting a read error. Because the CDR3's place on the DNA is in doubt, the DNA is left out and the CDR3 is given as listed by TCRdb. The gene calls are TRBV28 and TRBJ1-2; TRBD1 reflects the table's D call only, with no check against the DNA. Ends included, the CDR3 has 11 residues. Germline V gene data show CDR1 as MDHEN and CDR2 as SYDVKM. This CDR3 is CASSLGQALIL.

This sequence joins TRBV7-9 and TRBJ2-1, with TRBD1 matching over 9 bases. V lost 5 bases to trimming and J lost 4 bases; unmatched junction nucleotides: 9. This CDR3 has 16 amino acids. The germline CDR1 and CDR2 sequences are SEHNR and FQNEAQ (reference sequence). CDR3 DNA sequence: TGTGCCAGCAGCACAAACAGGGGGCCGATGTACAATGAGCAGTTCTTC. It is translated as CASSTNRGPMYNEQFF. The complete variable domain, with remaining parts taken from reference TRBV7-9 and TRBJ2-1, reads DTGVSQNPRHKITKRGQNVTFRCDPISEHNRLYWYRQTLGQGPEFLTYFQNEAQLEKSRLLSDRFSAERPKGSFSTLEIQRTEQGDSAMYLCASSTNRGPMYNEQFFGPGTRLTVL.

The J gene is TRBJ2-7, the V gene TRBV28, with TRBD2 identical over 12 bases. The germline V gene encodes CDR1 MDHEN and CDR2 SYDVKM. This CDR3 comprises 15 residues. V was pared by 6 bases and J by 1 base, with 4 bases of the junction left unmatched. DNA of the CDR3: TGTGCCAGCAGCCCCGGACTAGCGGGGTCCTACGAGCAGTACTTC. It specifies CASSPGLAGSYEQYF.

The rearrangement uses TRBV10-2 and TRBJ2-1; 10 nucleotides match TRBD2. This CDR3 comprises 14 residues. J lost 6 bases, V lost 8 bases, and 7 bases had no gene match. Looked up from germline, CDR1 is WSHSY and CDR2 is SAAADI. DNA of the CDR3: TGCGCCAGCGTTAAGCGGGAGGGGCCCAATGAGCAGTTCTTC. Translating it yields CASVKREGPNEQFF.

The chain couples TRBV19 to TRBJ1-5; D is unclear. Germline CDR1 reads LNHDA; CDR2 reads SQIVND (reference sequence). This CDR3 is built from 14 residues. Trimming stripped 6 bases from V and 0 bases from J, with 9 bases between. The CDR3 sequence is CASRSVFSNQPQHF. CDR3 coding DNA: TGTGCCAGTAGGTCAGTTTTTAGCAATCAGCCCCAGCATTTT.

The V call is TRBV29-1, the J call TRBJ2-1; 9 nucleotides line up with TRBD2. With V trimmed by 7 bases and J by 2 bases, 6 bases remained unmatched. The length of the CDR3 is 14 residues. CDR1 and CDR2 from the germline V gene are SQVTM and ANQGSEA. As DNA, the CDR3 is TGCAGCGAGTCTAGCGGGGAGGCCTACAATGAGCAGTTCTTC. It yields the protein CSESSGEAYNEQFF.

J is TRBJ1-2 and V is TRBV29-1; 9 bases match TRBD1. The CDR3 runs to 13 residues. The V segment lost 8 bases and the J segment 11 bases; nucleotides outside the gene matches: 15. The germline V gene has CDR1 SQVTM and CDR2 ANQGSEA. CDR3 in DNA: TGCAGCTCCCCACAGGGGACAGGGATCGGATACACCTTC. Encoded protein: CSSPQGTGIGYTF.

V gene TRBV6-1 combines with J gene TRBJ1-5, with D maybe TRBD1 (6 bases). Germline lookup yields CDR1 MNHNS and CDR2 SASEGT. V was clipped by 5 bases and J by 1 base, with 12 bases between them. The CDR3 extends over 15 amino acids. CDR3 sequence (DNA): TGTGCCAGCAGTTGGGACAATCAGAGCAATCAGCCCCAGCATTTT. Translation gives CASSWDNQSNQPQHF.

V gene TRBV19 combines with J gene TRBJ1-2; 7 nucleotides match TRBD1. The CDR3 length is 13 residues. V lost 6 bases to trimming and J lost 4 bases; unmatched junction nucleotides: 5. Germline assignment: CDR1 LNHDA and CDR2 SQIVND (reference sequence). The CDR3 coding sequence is TGTGCCAGTAGGGCAGGGGGAGGCTATGGCTACACCTTC. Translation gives CASRAGGGYGYTF.

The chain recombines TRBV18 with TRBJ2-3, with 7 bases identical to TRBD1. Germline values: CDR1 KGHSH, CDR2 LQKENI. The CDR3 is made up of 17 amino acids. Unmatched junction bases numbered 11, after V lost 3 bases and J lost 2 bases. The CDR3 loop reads CASSPLRAGGTTDTQYF. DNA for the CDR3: TGTGCCAGCTCACCCCTTCGGGCAGGGGGAACCACAGATACGCAGTATTTT.